The 18 T cell receptor beta chains presented below share a single source sample, sequenced in a study of T cell repertoires in cytomegalovirus infection. The antigens of these receptors remain unknown. From the reads, TCRdb called clonotypes with MiXCR, one entry per CDR3 protein. The sample holds some 310,000 distinct CDR3 sequences; 25% are singletons and the top ten take approximately 12%. The sample was cultured PBMCs, taken from culture after CMV antigen stimulation. The receptor set was obtained from a human donor in good health (CMV status not recorded). Some clones in this sample may be carry-over from other donors' samples.

The chain links TRBV11-3 to TRBJ2-5; 12 nucleotides match TRBD2. The CDR3 extends over 14 amino acids. Unmatched junction bases numbered 7, after V lost 5 bases and J lost 9 bases. Germline V lookup: CDR1 SGHNT, CDR2 YENEEA. The CDR3 coding sequence is TGTGCCAGCAGCCCTGAAACTAGCGGGAGGTCCCAGTACTTC. Translation: CASSPETSGRSQYF.

The chain links TRBV4-1 to TRBJ2-3; D is ambiguous. CDR1 and CDR2 (germline): MGHRA, YSYEKL. The CDR3 totals 16 residues. The ends were cut back, 1 base at V and 1 base at J, with 12 bases in the middle. This CDR3 reads CASSQVHYSRTDTQYF. CDR3 coding DNA: TGCGCCAGCAGCCAAGTGCACTACTCGCGCACAGATACGCAGTATTTT.

The chain's CDR3 is CASTQRNSTDTQYF. CDR3 nucleotide sequence: TGTGCCAGCACCCAGCGGAATAGCACAGATACGCAGTATTTT. V usage is TRBV6-4 and J usage is TRBJ2-3, with a weak D call TRBD2 (5 bases). V lost 7 bases and J 0 bases, leaving 11 bases between the germline ends. The germline V gene encodes CDR1 MRHNA and CDR2 SNTAGT. The CDR3 extends over 14 amino acids.

CDR3 DNA: TGCAGCGTGGGCCTAGCGAATGAGCAGTTCTTC. Amino acid sequence: CSVGLANEQFF. The chain has TRBV29-1 and TRBJ2-1; perhaps TRBD2 as D (6 bases). Trimming pared 6 bases from V and 7 bases from J, leaving 10 bases between. Germline-derived CDR1 and CDR2 are SQVTM and ANQGSEA. The length of the CDR3 is 11 residues.

In its sample, this clonotype was seen many times. V is TRBV7-2 and J is TRBJ1-4, with D perhaps TRBD1 (6 bases). CDR1 and CDR2 (germline): SGHTA, FQGNSA. The CDR3 extends over 16 amino acids. Between the trimmed V and J ends, which lost 4 bases and 8 bases, there was a span of 20 bases. The DNA of the CDR3 is TGTGCCAGCAGCTCCCGGGCGTGGGGGGCGCGGGAAAAACTGTTTTTT. Protein: CASSSRAWGAREKLFF. The complete variable domain, with remaining parts taken from reference TRBV7-2 and TRBJ1-4, reads GAGVSQSPSNKVTEKGKDVELRCDPISGHTALYWYRQSLGQGLEFLIYFQGNSAPDKSGLPSDRFSAERTGGSVSTLTIQRTQQEDSAVYLCASSSRAWGAREKLFFGSGTQLSVL.

This clonotype was picked up one time. A much larger clone sits a single nucleotide away, making a read error possible. This chain joins TRBV7-2 and TRBJ2-2; D is possibly TRBD1 (6 bases). The germline CDR1 and CDR2 sequences are SGHTA and FQGNSA. This CDR3 is 15 amino acids long. Between the trimmed V and J ends, which lost 7 bases and 5 bases, there was a span of 17 bases. The CDR3 loop reads CASNFRPRGTGELFF. DNA of the CDR3: TGTGCCAGCAACTTCAGGCCGAGGGGGACCGGGGAGCTGTTTTTT.

The genes are TRBV7-8 and TRBJ1-2; D not certain. V was pared by 0 bases and J by 4 bases, with 9 bases between. This CDR3 is 14 amino acids long. Per germline, CDR1 SGHVS and CDR2 FQNEAQ. The CDR3 nucleotides are TGTGCCAGCAGCTTAGCAGGCAGGCTCTATGGCTACACCTTC. It encodes CASSLAGRLYGYTF.

This chain connects TRBV20-1 to TRBJ1-6; unclear D gene. Germline lookup yields CDR1 DFQATT and CDR2 SNEGSKA (reference sequence). The CDR3 loop spans 13 amino acids. V shed 3 bases and J shed 10 bases, with 13 bases lying between them. CDR3 amino acids: CSARETLESPLHF. The CDR3 DNA reads as TGCAGTGCTAGGGAGACTTTGGAATCACCCCTCCACTTT.

Ten or more counts support this clonotype. The chain has TRBV15 and TRBJ2-3, with 8 bases identical to TRBD2. Germline V gene lookup returns CDR1 LNHNV and CDR2 YYDKDF (reference sequence). The V segment lost 2 bases and the J segment 4 bases; nucleotides outside the gene matches: 14. This CDR3 spans 18 amino acids. The CDR3 DNA follows: TGTGCCACCAGCAGAAACCCCGACAGTACGGGAGGGCCAGATACGCAGTATTTT. As protein: CATSRNPDSTGGPDTQYF.

This chain links TRBV6-5 with TRBJ1-1; D not resolved. From germline, CDR1 is MNHEY and CDR2 SVGAGI. Trimming pared 4 bases from V and 5 bases from J, leaving 8 bases between. The CDR3 extends over 12 amino acids. The CDR3 region is CASSSRITEAFF. DNA of the CDR3: TGTGCCAGCAGTTCTCGAATTACTGAAGCTTTCTTT.

The chain has TRBV4-1 and TRBJ1-2, with a tentative D call TRBD1 (6 bases). The V gene's germline CDR1 is MGHRA and CDR2 YSYEKL. This CDR3 contains 15 residues. V dropped 0 bases and J dropped 0 bases, with 8 bases sitting between them. This CDR3 is CASSQEKGANYGYTF. In nucleotides, the CDR3 is TGCGCCAGCAGCCAAGAGAAGGGGGCTAACTATGGCTACACCTTC.

The chain is built from TRBV7-2 and TRBJ1-1, with 10 bases matching TRBD1. The CDR3 is 13 residues long. Trimming cost V 5 bases and J 5 bases; bases outside gene matches: 2. Germline V gene sequence: CDR1 SGHTA, CDR2 FQGNSA. CDR3 sequence: CASSTDRGTEAFF. The DNA of the CDR3 is TGTGCCAGCAGCACGGACAGGGGGACTGAAGCTTTCTTT.

This clonotype has only a few counts. J is TRBJ1-1 and V is TRBV5-3; D may be TRBD1 (6 bases). TRBV5-3 is filed as an ORF, its function uncertain. This CDR3 region has 16 residues. V was cut by 1 base and J by 5 bases, with 18 bases left in between. CDR3 region: CARSLTNRPGVTEAFF. The CDR3 nucleotides read TGTGCCAGAAGCTTGACAAACAGGCCAGGGGTGACTGAAGCTTTCTTT.

The V call is TRBV7-4, the J call TRBJ1-4; possible D gene TRBD1, 6 bases. The V end lost 2 bases, the J end lost 0 bases, and 13 bases lay between the germline ends. CDR1 and CDR2 (germline): SGHVT, SQSDAQ. The CDR3 length is 17 residues. This CDR3 is CASSLLTGRATNEKLFF. CDR3 DNA: TGTGCCAGCAGCTTATTGACAGGACGGGCAACTAATGAAAAACTGTTTTTT.

The chain couples TRBV20-1 to TRBJ2-3; no clear D. Trimming took 3 bases from V and 2 from J, leaving 18 bases between them. The CDR3 covers 16 residues. The V gene's germline CDR1 is DFQATT and CDR2 SNEGSKA (reference sequence). The CDR3 bases are TGCAGTGCTAGCAGGTCAGAAGGTTCTATCACAGATACGCAGTATTTT. It encodes CSASRSEGSITDTQYF.

This clonotype was recorded at least ten times. The genes are TRBV7-2 and TRBJ1-1, with 9 bases matching TRBD1. Germline V gene data show CDR1 as SGHTA and CDR2 as FQGNSA. CDR3 length: 15 amino acids. V gave up 6 bases and J gave up 0 bases; unmatched junction bases: 5. The CDR3 DNA sequence: TGTGCCAGCAGGGACAGGGGAATAATGAACACTGAAGCTTTCTTT. This translates into CASRDRGIMNTEAFF.

This chain connects TRBV7-9 to TRBJ1-1; D perhaps matches TRBD1 (6 bases). In germline, CDR1 is SEHNR, CDR2 FQNEAQ (reference sequence). V lost 4 bases and J lost 5, with 17 bases in between. The CDR3 is 15 amino acids. This CDR3 is CASSSGERAGTEAFF. The CDR3 DNA reads as TGTGCCAGCAGCTCAGGGGAACGCGCGGGGACTGAAGCTTTCTTT. Variable domain in full (rest from reference TRBV7-9 and TRBJ1-1): DTGVSQNPRHKITKRGQNVTFRCDPISEHNRLYWYRQTLGQGPEFLTYFQNEAQLEKSRLLSDRFSAERPKGSFSTLEIQRTEQGDSAMYLCASSSGERAGTEAFFGQGTRLTVV.

This clonotype has a single count. The genes are TRBV20-1 and TRBJ2-3, with D tentatively TRBD2 (5 bases). Looked up from germline, CDR1 is DFQATT and CDR2 is SNEGSKA (reference sequence). The CDR3 extends over 14 amino acids. V was cut by 7 bases and J by 3 bases, with 17 bases left in between. Here the CDR3 DNA reads TGCAGTGGACTCGTAGCGCGAGGGACAGATACGCAGTATTTT. It translates to CSGLVARGTDTQYF.